The subject of this entry is one TCR beta chain. Data came from immunoSEQ multiplex PCR; TCRdb stores just in-frame clones and leaves some out. The data hold approximately 150,000 clones, with about nine tenths observed a single time. This record belongs to a study of T cell responses to AZD1222 COVID-19 vaccine. The receptor's source is an adult who received the AZD1222 COVID-19 vaccine. The sequenced sample was peripheral blood, obtained 28 days after the second AZD1222 dose.

CDR3 sequence reads: CASSKKRSNLPGRRYTGELFF. Written as DNA, the CDR3 is TGTGCCAGCAGCAAAAAGCGCTCTAATCTTCCGGGACGCCGGTACACCGGGGAGCTGTTTTTT. The chain links TRBV21-1 to TRBJ2-2. TRBV21-1 is termed a pseudogene. The CDR3 is 21 amino acids.